This is a list of T cell receptor beta chains from one sample in a study of T cell changes during pregnancy in multiple sclerosis. Sequencing was performed with immunoSEQ multiplex PCR; in TCRdb, only in-frame clones are kept and a portion is missing. Found here are 73,000 or so clones, roughly 90% of them singletons; the top ten hold more than 8%. This sample comprised peripheral blood, obtained after pregnancy. Receptors were obtained from a female donor in good health, enrolled as a control in a pregnancy study. The CDR3 runs from the conserved cysteine through the conserved F or W. The order of the fields is J gene, clone size, D gene, CDR3 length, V gene, CDR3 protein, CDR3 DNA. The D gene is left open where the match is weak. Clone size appears in some rows only: once, few, many, or a class for an expanded clone.

j_gene: TRBJ2-1; abundance: .; d_gene: .; len: 14; v_gene: TRBV5-1; CDR3aa: CASSLESTYNEQFF; CDR3nt: TGCGCCAGCAGCTTGGAGTCTACCTACAATGAGCAGTTCTTC
j_gene: TRBJ1-2; abundance: .; d_gene: .; len: 12; v_gene: TRBV30; CDR3aa: CAWSVGVGGYTF; CDR3nt: TGTGCCTGGAGTGTAGGGGTTGGTGGCTACACCTTC
j_gene: TRBJ1-1; abundance: .; d_gene: .; len: 15; v_gene: TRBV9; CDR3aa: CASSLGLGGNTEAFF; CDR3nt: TGTGCCAGCAGCCTAGGACTCGGGGGAAACACTGAAGCTTTCTTT
j_gene: TRBJ1-5; abundance: .; d_gene: .; len: 13; v_gene: TRBV5-5; CDR3aa: CASSFTGNQPQHF; CDR3nt: TGTGCCAGCAGCTTCACGGGCAATCAGCCCCAGCATTTT
j_gene: TRBJ2-1; abundance: .; d_gene: TRBD1; len: 17; v_gene: TRBV15; CDR3aa: CATSSGTGTGSYNEQFF; CDR3nt: TGTGCCACCAGCAGCGGAACCGGGACAGGGTCCTACAATGAGCAGTTCTTC
j_gene: TRBJ1-2; abundance: .; d_gene: .; len: 14; v_gene: TRBV28; CDR3aa: CASSLGPGLDGYTF; CDR3nt: TGTGCCAGCAGTTTGGGGCCCGGGTTGGATGGCTACACCTTC
j_gene: TRBJ2-2; abundance: .; d_gene: .; len: 14; v_gene: TRBV6-5; CDR3aa: CASSYVTNTGELFF; CDR3nt: TGTGCCAGCAGTTATGTCACGAACACCGGGGAGCTGTTTTTT
j_gene: TRBJ2-3; abundance: .; d_gene: TRBD2; len: 16; v_gene: TRBV11-3; CDR3aa: CASSSEGRGGIDTQYF; CDR3nt: TGTGCCAGCAGCAGCGAGGGGCGGGGGGGAATAGATACGCAGTATTTT
j_gene: TRBJ1-2; abundance: once; d_gene: .; len: 14; v_gene: TRBV5-6; CDR3aa: CASSLGPGEPGYTF; CDR3nt: TGTGCCAGCAGCTTGGGCCCAGGCGAACCCGGCTACACCTTC
j_gene: TRBJ1-4; abundance: .; d_gene: TRBD1; len: 15; v_gene: TRBV15; CDR3aa: CATSRDRGTNEKLFF; CDR3nt: TGTGCCACCAGCAGGGACAGGGGGACTAATGAAAAACTGTTTTTT
j_gene: TRBJ2-5; abundance: .; d_gene: TRBD2; len: 17; v_gene: TRBV25-1; CDR3aa: CASSGGEGGRRRETQYF; CDR3nt: TGTGCCAGCAGTGGAGGGGAGGGCGGGAGGAGAAGAGAGACCCAGTACTTC
j_gene: TRBJ2-7; abundance: .; d_gene: .; len: 16; v_gene: TRBV5-1; CDR3aa: CASSLEERSLPYEQYF; CDR3nt: TGCGCCAGCAGCTTGGAAGAGCGGAGCCTACCATACGAGCAGTACTTC
j_gene: TRBJ2-1; abundance: .; d_gene: .; len: 14; v_gene: TRBV4-2; CDR3aa: CASSQAGGYNEQFF; CDR3nt: TGTGCCAGCAGCCAAGCGGGTGGGTACAATGAGCAGTTCTTC
j_gene: TRBJ1-2; abundance: .; d_gene: .; len: 14; v_gene: TRBV9; CDR3aa: CASSDYRANYGYTF; CDR3nt: TGTGCCAGCAGCGACTACAGGGCGAACTATGGCTACACCTTC
j_gene: TRBJ2-5; abundance: .; d_gene: .; len: 15; v_gene: TRBV5-1; CDR3aa: CASSLDSGQQETQYF; CDR3nt: TGCGCCAGCAGCTTGGATTCAGGACAGCAAGAGACCCAGTACTTC
j_gene: TRBJ2-2; abundance: .; d_gene: .; len: 15; v_gene: TRBV5-4; CDR3aa: CASSLRLEYFGELFF; CDR3nt: TGTGCCAGCAGCTTGCGACTAGAATATTTCGGGGAGCTGTTTTTT
j_gene: TRBJ1-1; abundance: .; d_gene: .; len: 14; v_gene: TRBV11-2; CDR3aa: CASSRTAGGTEAFF; CDR3nt: TGTGCCAGCAGTAGGACAGCGGGAGGCACTGAAGCTTTCTTT
j_gene: TRBJ2-5; abundance: .; d_gene: .; len: 13; v_gene: TRBV5-3; CDR3aa: CARSRTMAETQYF; CDR3nt: TGTGCCAGAAGCCGTACTATGGCGGAGACCCAGTACTTC
j_gene: TRBJ2-5; abundance: .; d_gene: TRBD2; len: 17; v_gene: TRBV9; CDR3aa: CASSVNGGGGIQETQYF; CDR3nt: TGTGCCAGCAGCGTTAATGGGGGCGGGGGGATTCAAGAGACCCAGTACTTC
j_gene: TRBJ2-3; abundance: .; d_gene: TRBD1; len: 15; v_gene: TRBV6-5; CDR3aa: CASSYWGQGSDTQYF; CDR3nt: TGTGCCAGCAGTTACTGGGGACAGGGATCAGATACGCAGTATTTT
j_gene: TRBJ2-7; abundance: .; d_gene: .; len: 13; v_gene: TRBV19; CDR3aa: CASSAGHSYEQYF; CDR3nt: TGTGCCAGTAGCGCAGGGCATTCCTACGAGCAGTACTTC
j_gene: TRBJ2-1; abundance: once; d_gene: TRBD1; len: 15; v_gene: TRBV29-1; CDR3aa: CSVARTGEGYNEQFF; CDR3nt: TGCAGCGTTGCCAGGACAGGGGAGGGCTACAATGAGCAGTTCTTC
j_gene: TRBJ1-6; abundance: .; d_gene: .; len: 16; v_gene: TRBV4-3; CDR3aa: CASSRLTGTPNSPLHF; CDR3nt: TGCGCCAGCAGCCGTCTCACCGGGACACCGAATTCACCCCTCCACTTT
j_gene: TRBJ1-2; abundance: .; d_gene: .; len: 11; v_gene: TRBV20-1; CDR3aa: CSATGNYGYTF; CDR3nt: TGCAGTGCAACAGGGAACTATGGCTACACCTTC
j_gene: TRBJ2-7; abundance: .; d_gene: TRBD2; len: 18; v_gene: TRBV4-2; CDR3aa: CASSQDLGLAGTSYEQYF; CDR3nt: TGTGCCAGCAGCCAAGATCTAGGGCTAGCGGGTACCTCCTACGAGCAGTACTTC
j_gene: TRBJ2-4; abundance: once; d_gene: .; len: 18; v_gene: TRBV29-1; CDR3aa: CSVEDPKDSASRSNIQYF; CDR3nt: TGCAGCGTTGAAGATCCTAAGGACAGCGCCTCGAGGTCGAACATTCAGTACTTC
j_gene: TRBJ2-2; abundance: .; d_gene: .; len: 15; v_gene: TRBV5-8; CDR3aa: CASSHTGTKGRELFF; CDR3nt: TGTGCCAGCAGTCATACCGGGACAAAAGGGAGGGAGCTGTTTTTT
j_gene: TRBJ2-5; abundance: .; d_gene: .; len: 13; v_gene: TRBV7-8; CDR3aa: CASSLAGRETQYF; CDR3nt: TGTGCCAGCAGCTTAGCGGGGAGGGAGACCCAGTACTTC
j_gene: TRBJ2-7; abundance: .; d_gene: TRBD2; len: 16; v_gene: TRBV10-3; CDR3aa: CAIPGLAGGYSYEQYF; CDR3nt: TGTGCCATCCCCGGACTAGCGGGAGGATACTCCTACGAGCAGTACTTC
j_gene: TRBJ1-1; abundance: .; d_gene: .; len: 12; v_gene: TRBV4-1; CDR3aa: CASSQDLGGAFF; CDR3nt: TGCGCCAGCAGCCAAGATCTGGGGGGAGCTTTCTTT
j_gene: TRBJ2-1; abundance: .; d_gene: .; len: 15; v_gene: TRBV9; CDR3aa: CASSVAGSTGTEQFF; CDR3nt: TGTGCCAGCAGCGTAGCGGGCAGCACAGGTACTGAGCAGTTCTTC
j_gene: TRBJ1-3; abundance: .; d_gene: TRBD1; len: 15; v_gene: TRBV2; CDR3aa: CASSADRAPGNTIYF; CDR3nt: TGTGCCAGCAGTGCTGACAGGGCCCCTGGAAACACCATATATTTT
j_gene: TRBJ1-4; abundance: once; d_gene: .; len: 14; v_gene: TRBV7-2; CDR3aa: CASTAGRAGEKLFF; CDR3nt: TGTGCCAGCACCGCGGGGAGGGCGGGGGAAAAACTGTTTTTT
j_gene: TRBJ2-7; abundance: .; d_gene: TRBD2; len: 15; v_gene: TRBV18; CDR3aa: CASSTTSGRRDEQYF; CDR3nt: TGTGCCAGCTCAACTACTAGCGGGAGACGAGACGAGCAGTACTTC
j_gene: TRBJ1-2; abundance: .; d_gene: .; len: 15; v_gene: TRBV6-1; CDR3aa: CASSLVGREGYGYTF; CDR3nt: TGTGCCAGCAGTCTGGTGGGCAGGGAGGGCTATGGCTACACCTTC
j_gene: TRBJ2-7; abundance: .; d_gene: TRBD1; len: 14; v_gene: TRBV18; CDR3aa: CASSPTGQTYEQYF; CDR3nt: TGTGCCAGCTCACCCACGGGACAGACCTACGAGCAGTACTTC
j_gene: TRBJ2-7; abundance: .; d_gene: TRBD2; len: 17; v_gene: TRBV7-6; CDR3aa: CASSKSRTSGDSYEQYF; CDR3nt: TGTGCCAGCAGCAAATCAAGGACTAGCGGGGACTCCTACGAGCAGTACTTC
j_gene: TRBJ1-2; abundance: .; d_gene: TRBD1; len: 14; v_gene: TRBV6-5; CDR3aa: CASSKQGAFSGYTF; CDR3nt: TGTGCCAGCAGTAAACAGGGGGCGTTTAGTGGCTACACCTTC
j_gene: TRBJ2-7; abundance: .; d_gene: .; len: 12; v_gene: TRBV10-3; CDR3aa: CAIEGSSTEQYF; CDR3nt: TGTGCCATCGAGGGCAGTAGTACAGAGCAGTACTTC
j_gene: TRBJ1-1; abundance: .; d_gene: TRBD1; len: 15; v_gene: TRBV7-6; CDR3aa: CASSQLEGASTEAFF; CDR3nt: TGTGCCAGCAGCCAGCTCGAGGGGGCGAGCACTGAAGCTTTCTTT
j_gene: TRBJ1-1; abundance: .; d_gene: .; len: 13; v_gene: TRBV9; CDR3aa: CASSVAGRTEAFF; CDR3nt: TGTGCCAGCAGCGTAGCGGGAAGGACTGAAGCTTTCTTT
j_gene: TRBJ2-5; abundance: .; d_gene: .; len: 13; v_gene: TRBV12-5; CDR3aa: CASRGGLTETQYF; CDR3nt: TGTGCTAGCCGAGGGGGTCTAACTGAGACCCAGTACTTC
j_gene: TRBJ2-1; abundance: .; d_gene: .; len: 14; v_gene: TRBV27; CDR3aa: CASSPSTQGFEQFF; CDR3nt: TGTGCCAGCAGTCCATCAACGCAGGGTTTTGAGCAGTTCTTC
j_gene: TRBJ1-1; abundance: .; d_gene: TRBD1; len: 18; v_gene: TRBV19; CDR3aa: CASSARTGGIPLNTEAFF; CDR3nt: TGTGCCAGTAGTGCCCGGACAGGGGGAATCCCCTTGAACACTGAAGCTTTCTTT
j_gene: TRBJ1-5; abundance: .; d_gene: TRBD1; len: 16; v_gene: TRBV6-6; CDR3aa: CASSPQDRGENQPQHF; CDR3nt: TGTGCCAGCAGTCCTCAGGACAGGGGAGAAAACCAGCCCCAGCATTTT
j_gene: TRBJ1-4; abundance: .; d_gene: .; len: 21; v_gene: TRBV30; CDR3aa: CAWSVKPEESPSPSTNEKLFF; CDR3nt: TGTGCCTGGAGTGTAAAGCCCGAAGAGAGTCCCTCACCCTCAACTAATGAAAAACTGTTTTTT
j_gene: TRBJ1-5; abundance: .; d_gene: .; len: 11; v_gene: TRBV29-1; CDR3aa: CSVERGAHQHF; CDR3nt: TGCAGCGTTGAAAGGGGCGCTCATCAGCATTTT
j_gene: TRBJ2-1; abundance: .; d_gene: .; len: 15; v_gene: TRBV27; CDR3aa: CASRLSSGIYNEQFF; CDR3nt: TGTGCCAGCAGGTTGTCATCGGGAATTTACAATGAGCAGTTCTTC
j_gene: TRBJ1-2; abundance: .; d_gene: .; len: 13; v_gene: TRBV2; CDR3aa: CASRRTRDYGYTF; CDR3nt: TGTGCCAGCCGACGGACGAGGGACTATGGCTACACCTTC
j_gene: TRBJ2-3; abundance: .; d_gene: TRBD1; len: 16; v_gene: TRBV15; CDR3aa: CATSRGTGASTDTQYF; CDR3nt: TGTGCCACCAGCAGGGGGACAGGGGCAAGCACAGATACGCAGTATTTT
j_gene: TRBJ2-7; abundance: once; d_gene: TRBD2; len: 15; v_gene: TRBV6-5; CDR3aa: CASRSGTSGSYEQYF; CDR3nt: TGTGCCAGCAGGTCCGGGACTAGCGGTTCCTACGAGCAGTACTTC
j_gene: TRBJ2-6; abundance: .; d_gene: .; len: 14; v_gene: TRBV5-4; CDR3aa: CASSPPSGANVLTF; CDR3nt: TGTGCCAGCAGCCCCCCTTCCGGGGCCAACGTCCTGACTTTC
j_gene: TRBJ1-4; abundance: .; d_gene: .; len: 15; v_gene: TRBV7-2; CDR3aa: CASSLGYATNEKLFF; CDR3nt: TGTGCCAGCAGCTTAGGCTATGCAACTAATGAAAAACTGTTTTTT